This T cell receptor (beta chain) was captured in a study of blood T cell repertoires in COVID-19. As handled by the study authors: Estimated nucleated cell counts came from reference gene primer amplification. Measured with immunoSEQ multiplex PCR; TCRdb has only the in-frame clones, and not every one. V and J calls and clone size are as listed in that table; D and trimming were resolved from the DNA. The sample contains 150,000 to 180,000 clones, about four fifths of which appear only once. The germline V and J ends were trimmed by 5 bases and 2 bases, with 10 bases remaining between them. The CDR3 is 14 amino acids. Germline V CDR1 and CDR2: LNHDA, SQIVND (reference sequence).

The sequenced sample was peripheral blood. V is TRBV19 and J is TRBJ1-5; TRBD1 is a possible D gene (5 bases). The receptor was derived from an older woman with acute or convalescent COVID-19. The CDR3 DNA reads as TGTGCCAGTAGTGAGGGACTCCGCAATCAGCCCCAGCATTTT. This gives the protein CASSEGLRNQPQHF.